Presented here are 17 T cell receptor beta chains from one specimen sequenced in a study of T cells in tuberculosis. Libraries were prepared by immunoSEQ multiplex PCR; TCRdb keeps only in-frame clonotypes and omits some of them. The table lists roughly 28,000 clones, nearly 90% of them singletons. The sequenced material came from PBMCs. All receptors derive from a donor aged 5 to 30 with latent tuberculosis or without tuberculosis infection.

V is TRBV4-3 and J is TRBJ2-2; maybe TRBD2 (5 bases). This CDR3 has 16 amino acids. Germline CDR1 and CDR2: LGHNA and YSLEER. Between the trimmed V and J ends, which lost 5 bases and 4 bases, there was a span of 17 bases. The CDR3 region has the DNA TGCGCCAGCAGCGGTAGTCTAGCCGAATTCACCGGGGAGCTGTTTTTT. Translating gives CASSGSLAEFTGELFF.

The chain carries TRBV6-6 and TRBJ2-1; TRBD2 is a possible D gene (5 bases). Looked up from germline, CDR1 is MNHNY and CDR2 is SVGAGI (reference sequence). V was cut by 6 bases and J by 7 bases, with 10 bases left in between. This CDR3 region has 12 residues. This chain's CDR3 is CASSNPGNEQFF. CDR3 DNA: TGTGCCAGCAGCAACCCGGGGAATGAGCAGTTCTTC.

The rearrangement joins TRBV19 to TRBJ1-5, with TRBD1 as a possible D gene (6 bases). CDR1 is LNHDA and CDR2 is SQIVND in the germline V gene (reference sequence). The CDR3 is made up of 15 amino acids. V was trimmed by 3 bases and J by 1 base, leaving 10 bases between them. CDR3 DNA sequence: TGTGCCAGTAGTATTCAGGACAGAAGCAATCAGCCCCAGCATTTT. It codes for CASSIQDRSNQPQHF.

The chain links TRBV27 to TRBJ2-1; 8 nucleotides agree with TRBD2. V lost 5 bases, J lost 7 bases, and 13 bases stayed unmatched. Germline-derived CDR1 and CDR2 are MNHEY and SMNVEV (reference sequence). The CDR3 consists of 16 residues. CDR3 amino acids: CASSPNWRGALNEQFF. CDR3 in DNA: TGTGCCAGCAGTCCCAACTGGCGGGGGGCTTTGAATGAGCAGTTCTTC.

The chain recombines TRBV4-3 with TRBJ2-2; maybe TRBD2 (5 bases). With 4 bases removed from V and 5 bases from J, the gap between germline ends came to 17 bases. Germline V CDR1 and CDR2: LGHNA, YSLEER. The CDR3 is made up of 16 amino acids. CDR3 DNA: TGCGCCAGCAGCCCCTCGGCCGCCGGAGGTACCGGGGAGCTGTTTTTT. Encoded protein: CASSPSAAGGTGELFF.

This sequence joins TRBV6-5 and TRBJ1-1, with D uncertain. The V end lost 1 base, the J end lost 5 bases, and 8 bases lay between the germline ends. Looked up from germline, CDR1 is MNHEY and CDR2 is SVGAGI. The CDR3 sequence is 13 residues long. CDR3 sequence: CASSYLGGTEAFF. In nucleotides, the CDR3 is TGTGCCAGCAGTTACTTGGGAGGGACTGAAGCTTTCTTT.

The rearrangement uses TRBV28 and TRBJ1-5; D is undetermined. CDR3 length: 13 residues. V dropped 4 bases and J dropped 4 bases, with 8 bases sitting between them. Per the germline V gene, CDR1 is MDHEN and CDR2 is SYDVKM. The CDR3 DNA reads TGTGCCAGCAGTTCCAGAGCGAATCAGCCCCAGCATTTT. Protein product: CASSSRANQPQHF.

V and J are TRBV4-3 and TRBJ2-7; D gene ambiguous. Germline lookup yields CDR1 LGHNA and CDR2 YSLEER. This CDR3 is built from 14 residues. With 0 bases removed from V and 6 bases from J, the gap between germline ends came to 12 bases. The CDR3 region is CASSQDFGRSEQYF. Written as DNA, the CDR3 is TGCGCCAGCAGCCAAGATTTTGGTCGGAGCGAGCAGTACTTC.

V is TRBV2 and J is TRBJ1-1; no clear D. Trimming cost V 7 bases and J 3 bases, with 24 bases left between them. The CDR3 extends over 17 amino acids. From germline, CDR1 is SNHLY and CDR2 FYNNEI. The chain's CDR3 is CASTQVVFKLRHTEAFF. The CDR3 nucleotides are TGTGCCAGCACCCAGGTAGTTTTTAAGTTAAGGCACACTGAAGCTTTCTTT.

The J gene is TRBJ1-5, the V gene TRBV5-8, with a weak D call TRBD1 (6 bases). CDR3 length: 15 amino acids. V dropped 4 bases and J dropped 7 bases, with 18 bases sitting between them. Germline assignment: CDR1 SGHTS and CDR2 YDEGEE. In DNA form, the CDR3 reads TGTGCCAGCAGCATGGTTGGGCAGGGGAGACAGCCCCAGCATTTT. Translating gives CASSMVGQGRQPQHF.

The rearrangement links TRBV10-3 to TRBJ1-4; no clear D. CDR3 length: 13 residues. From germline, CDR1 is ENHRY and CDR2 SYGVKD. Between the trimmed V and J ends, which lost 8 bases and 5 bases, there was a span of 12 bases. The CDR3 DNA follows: TGTGCCATCGGCCGGGGAAAAAATGAAAAACTGTTTTTT. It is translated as CAIGRGKNEKLFF.

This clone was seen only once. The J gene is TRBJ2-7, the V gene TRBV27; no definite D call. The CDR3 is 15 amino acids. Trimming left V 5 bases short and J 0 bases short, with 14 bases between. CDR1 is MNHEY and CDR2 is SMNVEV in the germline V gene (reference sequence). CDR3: CASSPQEESSYEQYF. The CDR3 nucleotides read TGTGCCAGCAGTCCCCAAGAGGAAAGCTCCTACGAGCAGTACTTC.

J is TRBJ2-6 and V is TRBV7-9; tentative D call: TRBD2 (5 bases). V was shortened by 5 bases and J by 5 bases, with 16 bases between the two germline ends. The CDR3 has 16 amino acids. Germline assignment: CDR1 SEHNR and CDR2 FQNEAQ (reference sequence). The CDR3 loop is CASSPTAGGRANVLTF. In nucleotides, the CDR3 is TGTGCCAGCAGCCCTACCGCGGGTGGGAGGGCCAACGTCCTGACTTTC.

CDR3 residues: CASSVQGYYNEQFF. As DNA, the CDR3 is TGTGCCAGTAGTGTACAGGGCTACTACAATGAGCAGTTCTTC. V gene TRBV19 combines with J gene TRBJ2-1, with a tentative D call TRBD1 (6 bases). Trimming cost V 5 bases and J 3 bases, with 11 bases left between them. CDR1 LNHDA and CDR2 SQIVND come from the germline V gene (reference sequence). This CDR3 is built from 14 residues.

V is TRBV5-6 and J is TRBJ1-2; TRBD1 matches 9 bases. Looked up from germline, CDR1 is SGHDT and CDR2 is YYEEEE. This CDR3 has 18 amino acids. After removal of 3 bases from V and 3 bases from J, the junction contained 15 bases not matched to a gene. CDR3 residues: CASSSTRDRVHRDYGYTF. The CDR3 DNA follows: TGTGCCAGCAGCTCCACCCGGGACAGGGTTCATAGGGACTATGGCTACACCTTC.

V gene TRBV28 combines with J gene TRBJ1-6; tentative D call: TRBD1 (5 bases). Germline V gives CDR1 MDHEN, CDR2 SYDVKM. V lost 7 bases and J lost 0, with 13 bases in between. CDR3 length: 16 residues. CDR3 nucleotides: TGTGCCAGCAACCTAAGGACATCCTCCTATAATTCACCCCTCCACTTT. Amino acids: CASNLRTSSYNSPLHF. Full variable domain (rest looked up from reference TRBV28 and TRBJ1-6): DVKVTQSSRYLVKRTGEKVFLECVQDMDHENMFWYRQDPGLGLRLIYFSYDVKMKEKGDIPEGYSVSREKKERFSLILESASTNQTSMYLCASNLRTSSYNSPLHFGNGTRLTVT.

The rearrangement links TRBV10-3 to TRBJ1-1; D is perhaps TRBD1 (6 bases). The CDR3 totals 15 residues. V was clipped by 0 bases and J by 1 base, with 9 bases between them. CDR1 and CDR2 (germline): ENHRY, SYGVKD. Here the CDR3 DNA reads TGTGCCATCAGTGAGTCGGCAGGGGCGAACACTGAAGCTTTCTTT. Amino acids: CAISESAGANTEAFF.